The clone carrying this TCR beta chain appeared once. Given a much more abundant clone one base away, this may be a read error. Then a second PCR, running about 6 to 12 cycles, was carried out with a sample-barcoded 5' primer and a J-beta primer mix. MiXCR, run by TCRdb on the 5' RACE reads, gives a single entry per CDR3 protein. The sample holds roughly 730,000 distinct CDR3 sequences, roughly three fifths seen once. This specimen belongs to a study of blood T cells in healthy people across ages. This CDR3 spans 18 amino acids. Germline loops: CDR1 MDHEN, CDR2 SYDVKM. This chain connects TRBV28 to TRBJ2-6; 9 positions agree with TRBD1. The sample taken for sequencing was blood. This clonotype was obtained from a man aged 40-49 years in good health. CDR3 nucleotide sequence: TGTGCCAGCAGCTCAACCGGGACAGGGAGCTCTGGGGCCAACATCCTGACTTTC. Translated, it gives CASSSTGTGSSGANILTF.